Below are 10 T cell receptor beta chains sequenced from a single sample in a study of cytomegalovirus exposure and HLA in healthy donors. The primer mix had 60 Vbeta and 13 Jbeta primers. TCRdb's copy holds only in-frame clones and misses some; the assay was immunoSEQ multiplex PCR. Of 210,000 or so clones listed, approximately 80% are singletons. The specimen sequenced was PBMCs. All receptors come from a girl between 5 and 17 years old in good health and CMV-seronegative.

The chain employs TRBV5-1 and TRBJ1-2; 12 bases fit TRBD1. CDR3 size: 17 residues. Germline V gene lookup returns CDR1 SGHRS and CDR2 YFSETQ. V dropped 1 base and J dropped 4; count of bases not matched to a gene: 8. CDR3 region: CASSLLGQGAFGYGYTF. As DNA, the CDR3 is TGCGCCAGCAGCTTGCTGGGACAGGGGGCCTTTGGCTATGGCTACACCTTC. The whole variable domain, remainder taken from reference TRBV5-1 and TRBJ1-2, is KAGVTQTPRYLIKTRGQQVTLSCSPISGHRSVSWYQQTPGQGLQFLFEYFSETQRNKGNFPGRFSGRQFSNSRSEMNVSTLELGDSALYLCASSLLGQGAFGYGYTFGSGTRLTVV.

The rearrangement uses TRBV4-1 and TRBJ2-1; 9 positions match TRBD2. The ends lost 3 bases at V and 6 bases at J; junction bases unmatched: 12. The CDR3 runs 17 residues. Germline-derived CDR1 and CDR2 are MGHRA and YSYEKL. Here the CDR3 reads CASSQVPGAGGGNEQFF. CDR3 sequence (DNA): TGCGCCAGCAGCCAGGTACCGGGAGCGGGGGGCGGCAATGAGCAGTTCTTC.

This clone has only a few counts. The V gene is TRBV19, the J gene TRBJ1-5, with 9 bases fitting TRBD1. The CDR3 has 15 amino acids. V shed 5 bases, J shed 1 base, and the junction held 3 bases outside the gene matches. Germline assignment: CDR1 LNHDA and CDR2 SQIVND (reference sequence). The CDR3 DNA reads TGTGCCAGTAGTCGGGACAGGGCCAGCAATCAGCCCCAGCATTTT. It yields the protein CASSRDRASNQPQHF.

This chain joins TRBV4-3 and TRBJ1-1; D call uncertain. Germline V gene data show CDR1 as LGHNA and CDR2 as YSLEER. Between the trimmed V and J ends, which lost 4 bases and 0 bases, there was a span of 15 bases. The CDR3 runs 16 residues. The CDR3 DNA reads TGCGCCAGCAGCCGGGAGTGGGCGGTAATGAACACTGAAGCTTTCTTT. Amino acid sequence: CASSREWAVMNTEAFF.

V and J are TRBV4-2 and TRBJ1-2; D is uncertain. The CDR3 extends over 14 amino acids. V was shortened by 0 bases and J by 4 bases, with 9 bases between the two germline ends. Germline lookup yields CDR1 LGHNA and CDR2 YNFKEQ. CDR3 sequence reads: CASSQDAGVYGYTF. CDR3 coding DNA: TGTGCCAGCAGCCAAGACGCCGGTGTCTATGGCTACACCTTC.

The V call is TRBV29-1, the J call TRBJ2-1; 10 bases line up with TRBD2. This CDR3 comprises 15 residues. With V trimmed by 8 bases and J by 3 bases, 10 bases remained unmatched. Looked up from germline, CDR1 is SQVTM and CDR2 is ANQGSEA. CDR3 DNA sequence: TGCAGCAGCAACGGACTAGCGGAAAACTACAATGAGCAGTTCTTC. It specifies CSSNGLAENYNEQFF.

This rearrangement joins TRBV29-1 to TRBJ2-7; no clear D. V shed 4 bases and J shed 3 bases, with 10 bases lying between them. There are 12 residues in the CDR3. Germline V gene lookup returns CDR1 SQVTM and CDR2 ANQGSEA. In nucleotides, the CDR3 is TGCAGCGTTGCCCTGTCGGTCTACGAGCAGTACTTC. This gives the protein CSVALSVYEQYF.

This chain connects TRBV5-3 to TRBJ2-7; 9 bases map to TRBD2. TRBV5-3 is designated an ORF whose function remains uncertain. This CDR3 spans 16 amino acids. V lost 3 bases to trimming and J lost 4 bases; unmatched junction nucleotides: 11. In DNA form, the CDR3 reads TGTGCCAGAAGCTCAGGCAGGACTAGCGTAAGGTACGAGCAGTACTTC. The encoded protein is CARSSGRTSVRYEQYF.

The gene calls are TRBV28 and TRBJ1-2; a possible D gene is TRBD1 (6 bases). The CDR3 extends over 14 amino acids. The V end was cut by 3 bases, the J end by 2 bases, with 10 bases between. The germline gives CDR1 MDHEN, CDR2 SYDVKM. In DNA, the CDR3 is TGTGCCAGCAGTTTTTCGCAGGGGAACTATGGCTACACCTTC. Its translation: CASSFSQGNYGYTF.

V and J are TRBV5-4 and TRBJ1-1; D call uncertain. Germline V gene data show CDR1 as SGHNT and CDR2 as YYREEE (reference sequence). This CDR3 is built from 14 residues. V lost 0 bases, J lost 3 bases, and 9 bases lay in between. DNA of the CDR3: TGTGCCAGCAGCTTGGGGAGGTCTTACACTGAAGCTTTCTTT. Protein: CASSLGRSYTEAFF.